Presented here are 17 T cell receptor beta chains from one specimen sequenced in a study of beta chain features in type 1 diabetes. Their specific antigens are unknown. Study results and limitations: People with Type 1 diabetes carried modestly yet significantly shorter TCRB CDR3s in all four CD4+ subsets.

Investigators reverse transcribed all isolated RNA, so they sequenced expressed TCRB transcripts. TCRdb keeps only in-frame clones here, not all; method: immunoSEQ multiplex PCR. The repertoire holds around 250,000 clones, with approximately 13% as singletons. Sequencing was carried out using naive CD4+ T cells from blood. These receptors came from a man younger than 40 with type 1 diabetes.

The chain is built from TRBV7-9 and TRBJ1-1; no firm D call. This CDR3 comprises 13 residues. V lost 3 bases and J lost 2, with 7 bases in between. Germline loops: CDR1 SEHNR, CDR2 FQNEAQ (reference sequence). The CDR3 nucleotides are TGTGCCAGCAGCTTGAAAAGCAACACTGAAGCTTTCTTT. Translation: CASSLKSNTEAFF.

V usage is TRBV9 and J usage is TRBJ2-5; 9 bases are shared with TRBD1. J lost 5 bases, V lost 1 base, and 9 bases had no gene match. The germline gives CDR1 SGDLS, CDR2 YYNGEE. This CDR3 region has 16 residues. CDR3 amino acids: CASSVSGTGMVETQYF. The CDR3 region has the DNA TGTGCCAGCAGCGTATCCGGGACAGGGATGGTGGAGACCCAGTACTTC.

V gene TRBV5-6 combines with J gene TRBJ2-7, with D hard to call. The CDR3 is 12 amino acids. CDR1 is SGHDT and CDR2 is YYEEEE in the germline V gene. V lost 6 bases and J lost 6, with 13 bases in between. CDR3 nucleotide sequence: TGTGCCAGCACCCGGTGGGCCACCGAGCAGTACTTC. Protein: CASTRWATEQYF.

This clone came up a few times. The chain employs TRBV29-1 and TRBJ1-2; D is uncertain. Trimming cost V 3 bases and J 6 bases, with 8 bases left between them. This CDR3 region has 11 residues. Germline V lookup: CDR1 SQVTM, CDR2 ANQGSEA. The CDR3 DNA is TGCAGCGTTGACACCCTAGATGGCTACACCTTC. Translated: CSVDTLDGYTF.

The CDR3 sequence: CASSRAPTGKNTEAFF. Here the CDR3 DNA reads TGTGCCAGTAGTCGGGCCCCAACAGGGAAAAACACTGAAGCTTTCTTT. The chain carries TRBV19 and TRBJ1-1, with a weak D call TRBD1 (6 bases). This CDR3 contains 16 residues. Germline V CDR1 and CDR2: LNHDA, SQIVND (reference sequence). V was shortened by 5 bases and J by 2 bases, with 18 bases between the two germline ends.

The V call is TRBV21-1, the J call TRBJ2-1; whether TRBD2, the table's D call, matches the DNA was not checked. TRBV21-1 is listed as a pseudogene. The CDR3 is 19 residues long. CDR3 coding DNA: TGTGCCAGCAGCAAAGGAGGGCTAGCGGGAGGTAACTCCTACAATGAGCAGTTCTTC. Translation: CASSKGGLAGGNSYNEQFF.

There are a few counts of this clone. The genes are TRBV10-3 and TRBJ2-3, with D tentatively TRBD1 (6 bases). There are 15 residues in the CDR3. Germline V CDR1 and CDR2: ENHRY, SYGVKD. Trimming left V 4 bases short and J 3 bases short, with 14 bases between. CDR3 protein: CAISGDGQPTDTQYF. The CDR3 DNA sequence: TGTGCCATCAGTGGCGACGGACAGCCTACAGATACGCAGTATTTT.

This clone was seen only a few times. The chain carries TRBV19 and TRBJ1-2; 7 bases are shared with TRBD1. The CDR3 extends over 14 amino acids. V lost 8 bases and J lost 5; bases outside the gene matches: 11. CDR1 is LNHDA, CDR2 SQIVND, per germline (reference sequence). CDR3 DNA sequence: TGTGCCAGTTCTACTCCACAGGGGTTTTATGGCTACACCTTC. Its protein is CASSTPQGFYGYTF.

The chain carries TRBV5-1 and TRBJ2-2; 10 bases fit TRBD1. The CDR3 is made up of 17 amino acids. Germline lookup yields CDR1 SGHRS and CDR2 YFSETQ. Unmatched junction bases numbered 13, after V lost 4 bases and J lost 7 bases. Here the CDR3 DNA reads TGCGCCAGCAGCGGGGGGACAGGGGCCAATTTCGGCGGGGAGCTGTTTTTT. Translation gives CASSGGTGANFGGELFF.

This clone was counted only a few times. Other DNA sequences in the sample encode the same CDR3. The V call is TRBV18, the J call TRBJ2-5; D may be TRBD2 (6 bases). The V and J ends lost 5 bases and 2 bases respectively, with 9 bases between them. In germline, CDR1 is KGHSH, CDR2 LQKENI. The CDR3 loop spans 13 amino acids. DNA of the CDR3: TGTGCCAGCTCATCCGGACTACAAGAGACCCAGTACTTC. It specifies CASSSGLQETQYF. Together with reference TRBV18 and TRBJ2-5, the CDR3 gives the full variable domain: NAGVMQNPRHLVRRRGQEARLRCSPMKGHSHVYWYRQLPEEGLKFMVYLQKENIIDESGMPKERFSAEFPKEGPSILRIQQVVRGDSAAYFCASSSGLQETQYFGPGTRLLVL.

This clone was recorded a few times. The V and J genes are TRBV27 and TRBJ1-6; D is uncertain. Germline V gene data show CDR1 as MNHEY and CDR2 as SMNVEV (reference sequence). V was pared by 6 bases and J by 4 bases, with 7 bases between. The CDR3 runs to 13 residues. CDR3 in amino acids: CASSSSYNSPLHF. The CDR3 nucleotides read TGTGCCAGCAGCAGTTCTTATAATTCACCCCTCCACTTT.

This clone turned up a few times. Here the CDR3 reads CASSQVEGETQYF. The CDR3 DNA follows: TGTGCCAGCAGCCAAGTGGAGGGGGAGACCCAGTACTTC. The chain carries TRBV4-2 and TRBJ2-5; the D gene is possibly TRBD2 (6 bases). The CDR3 loop spans 13 amino acids. V dropped 1 base and J dropped 5 bases, with 8 bases sitting between them. Germline CDR1 is LGHNA and CDR2 is YNFKEQ.

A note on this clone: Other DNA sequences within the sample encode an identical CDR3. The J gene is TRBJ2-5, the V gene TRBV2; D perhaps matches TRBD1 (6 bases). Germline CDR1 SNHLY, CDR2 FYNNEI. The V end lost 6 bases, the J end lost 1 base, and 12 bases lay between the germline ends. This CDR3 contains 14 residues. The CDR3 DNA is TGTGCCAGCAGCCAGACAGGATTCCAAGAGACCCAGTACTTC. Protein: CASSQTGFQETQYF.

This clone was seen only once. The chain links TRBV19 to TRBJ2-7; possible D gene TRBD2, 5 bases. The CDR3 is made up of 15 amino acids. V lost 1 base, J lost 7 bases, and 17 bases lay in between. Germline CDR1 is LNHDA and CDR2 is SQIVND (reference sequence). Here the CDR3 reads CASSIAGAAAREQYF. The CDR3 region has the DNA TGTGCCAGTAGTATAGCCGGAGCGGCGGCACGGGAGCAGTACTTC.

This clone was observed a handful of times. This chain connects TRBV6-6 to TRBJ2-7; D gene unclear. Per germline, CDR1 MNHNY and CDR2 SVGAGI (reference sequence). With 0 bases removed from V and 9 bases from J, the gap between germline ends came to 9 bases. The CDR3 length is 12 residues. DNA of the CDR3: TGTGCCAGCAGTTACTCGAGAACTGGGCAGTACTTC. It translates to CASSYSRTGQYF.

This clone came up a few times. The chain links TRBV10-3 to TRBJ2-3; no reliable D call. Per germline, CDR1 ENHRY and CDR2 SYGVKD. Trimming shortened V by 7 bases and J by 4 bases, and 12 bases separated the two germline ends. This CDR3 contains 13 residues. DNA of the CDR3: TGTGCCATCACCCCTGGCCGGGCAGATACGCAGTATTTT. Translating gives CAITPGRADTQYF.

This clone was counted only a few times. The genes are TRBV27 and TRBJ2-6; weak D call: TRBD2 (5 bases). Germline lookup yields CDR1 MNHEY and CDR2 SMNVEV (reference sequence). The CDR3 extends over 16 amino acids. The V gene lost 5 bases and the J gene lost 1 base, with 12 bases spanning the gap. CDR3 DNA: TGTGCCAGCAGTCAAAGACGGGGTTCTGGGGCCAACGTCCTGACTTTC. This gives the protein CASSQRRGSGANVLTF.